The 32 T cell receptor beta chains below come from one sample, sequenced in a study of blood T cells in healthy people across ages. A second PCR, run for roughly 7 to 11 cycles, used a sample-barcoded 5' primer plus a J-beta primer mix. TCRdb re-called the 5' RACE reads with MiXCR, one entry per CDR3 protein. This sample has about 1,500,000 distinct CDR3 sequences; 28% occur once, and the top ten carry approximately 7.7%. The sample taken for sequencing was blood. Every receptor here comes from a woman aged 25-40 years in good health.

This clonotype has a handful of counts. The chain recombines TRBV24-1 with TRBJ2-3; 14 bases line up with TRBD2. The CDR3 runs to 16 residues. V lost 7 bases, J lost 8 bases, and 10 bases stayed unmatched. CDR1 is KGHDR, CDR2 SFDVKD, per germline. The CDR3 loop reads CATREGLAGARATQYF. The CDR3 nucleotides are TGTGCCACCAGGGAGGGACTAGCGGGGGCCCGTGCTACGCAGTATTTT.

This clonotype appeared a few times. This sequence joins TRBV10-3 and TRBJ2-1; 12 nucleotides align to TRBD2. CDR1 and CDR2 from the germline V gene are ENHRY and SYGVKD. Unmatched junction bases numbered 2, after V lost 2 bases and J lost 3 bases. This CDR3 is built from 16 residues. DNA for the CDR3: TGTGCCATCAGTGAGGGACTAGCGGGATACTACAATGAGCAGTTCTTC. This gives the protein CAISEGLAGYYNEQFF.

V usage is TRBV18 and J usage is TRBJ2-5; the D is unclear. The V gene lost 3 bases and the J gene lost 5 bases, with 13 bases spanning the gap. The germline V gene has CDR1 KGHSH and CDR2 LQKENI. CDR3 size: 14 residues. CDR3 bases: TGTGCCAGCTCACCCGGCTCGGCGTGGGAGACCCAGTACTTC. It yields the protein CASSPGSAWETQYF. Complete variable domain (other parts from reference TRBV18 and TRBJ2-5): NAGVMQNPRHLVRRRGQEARLRCSPMKGHSHVYWYRQLPEEGLKFMVYLQKENIIDESGMPKERFSAEFPKEGPSILRIQQVVRGDSAAYFCASSPGSAWETQYFGPGTRLLVL.

In its sample, this clonotype was seen many times. The chain is built from TRBV12-3 or TRBV12-4 and TRBJ2-7; maybe TRBD2 (6 bases). The CDR3 runs to 15 residues. V lost 6 bases, J lost 0 bases, and 15 bases lay in between. CDR3 nucleotide sequence: TGTGCCAGCAGCCCCCCGGGGGTACCCTCCTACGAGCAGTACTTC. Its translation is CASSPPGVPSYEQYF.

This clonotype was seen a few times. A junction end diverges from the germline sequence, so it may reflect a read error. For the CDR3, the DNA is TGTGCCAGCAGCCCCCAGGTACCAGCTGGAAACACCGTATATTTT. Residues: CASSPQVPAGNTVYF. This chain joins TRBV7-2 and TRBJ1-3, with D hard to call. CDR3 length: 15 residues. Germline-derived CDR1 and CDR2 are SGHTA and FQGNSA.

V and J are TRBV11-2 and TRBJ2-7; possibly TRBD2 for D (6 bases). CDR1 SGHAT and CDR2 FQNNGV come from the germline V gene. V was clipped by 1 base and J by 3 bases, with 10 bases between them. The CDR3 length is 14 residues. The CDR3 DNA reads as TGTGCCAGCAGCTTAGCGGAGGGGATCTACGAGCAGTACTTC. Protein product: CASSLAEGIYEQYF.

CDR3 amino acids: CSVGEGMADTQYF. For the CDR3, the DNA is TGCAGCGTTGGAGAGGGTATGGCAGATACGCAGTATTTT. This sequence joins TRBV29-1 and TRBJ2-3, with D possibly matching TRBD2 (5 bases). Germline-derived CDR1 and CDR2 are SQVTM and ANQGSEA. The V end lost 4 bases, the J end lost 4 bases, and 12 bases lay between the germline ends. This CDR3 has 13 amino acids.

The chain uses TRBV7-9 and TRBJ1-2; no clear D. Trimming shortened V by 7 bases and J by 4 bases, and 10 bases separated the two germline ends. Germline assignment: CDR1 SEHNR and CDR2 FQNEAQ (reference sequence). CDR3 length: 12 residues. The CDR3 nucleotides are TGTGCCAGCAATAAGGAGGGCTATGGCTACACCTTC. Its protein is CASNKEGYGYTF.

The genes are TRBV10-3 and TRBJ1-3; TRBD1 might be the D (6 bases). This CDR3 region has 13 residues. Germline V CDR1 and CDR2: ENHRY, SYGVKD. The V and J ends lost 11 bases and 6 bases respectively, with 17 bases between them. CDR3 protein: CALSQGAENTIYF. The CDR3 nucleotides are TGTGCCTTATCACAGGGAGCTGAAAACACCATATATTTT.

About this clonotype: A read error may produce the germline difference seen at one junction end. The rearrangement uses TRBV20-1 and TRBJ2-1; D is perhaps TRBD2 (5 bases). This CDR3 has 13 amino acids. Germline V lookup: CDR1 DFQATT, CDR2 SNEGSKA (reference sequence). Written as DNA, the CDR3 is TGCAGTGCGGAGGCCCCAGCTTACAACGAGCAGTTCTTC. This sequence encodes CSAEAPAYNEQFF.

This clonotype occurred a few times. V is TRBV4-1 and J is TRBJ1-4; 10 bases match TRBD1. Germline assignment: CDR1 MGHRA and CDR2 YSYEKL. Trimming removed 5 bases from V and 8 bases from J; junction bases left unmatched: 14. The CDR3 contains 17 residues. The DNA of the CDR3 is TGCGCCAGCAGCGTCGGAATCGGACAGGGGGTAGAAGAAAAACTGTTTTTT. It encodes CASSVGIGQGVEEKLFF.

J is TRBJ1-1 and V is TRBV12-3 or TRBV12-4; no clear D. The V end was cut by 8 bases, the J end by 6 bases, with 16 bases between. This CDR3 contains 13 residues. This CDR3 reads CASSSGSLAEAFF. Written as DNA, the CDR3 is TGTGCCAGCTCCTCGGGGTCTCTCGCTGAAGCTTTCTTT.

There are many counts of this clonotype. The chain combines TRBV5-1 with TRBJ2-7; 7 bases match TRBD2. CDR1 is SGHRS and CDR2 is YFSETQ in the germline V gene. V shed 7 bases and J 0 bases; nucleotides not matched to a gene: 7. The CDR3 runs 14 residues. CDR3 loop: CASGRGGGSYEQYF. CDR3 DNA sequence: TGCGCCAGCGGTCGCGGGGGAGGCTCCTACGAGCAGTACTTC.

In DNA form, the CDR3 reads TGCAGTGCTAGAGATCAGGGGGGAAATCAGCCCCAGCATTTT. It yields the protein CSARDQGGNQPQHF. This chain links TRBV20-1 with TRBJ1-5, with 7 bases aligning to TRBD1. The CDR3 runs to 14 residues. Germline CDR1 reads DFQATT; CDR2 reads SNEGSKA (reference sequence). After removal of 0 bases from V and 4 bases from J, the junction contained 3 bases not matched to a gene.

This clonotype was found a few times. The chain has TRBV7-2 and TRBJ2-5, with 8 bases aligning to TRBD2. CDR3 size: 13 residues. The germline V gene has CDR1 SGHTA and CDR2 FQGNSA. V trimming: 10 bases; J trimming: 7 bases; junction bases outside the gene matches: 11. CDR3 amino acids: CATIIGGGRTQYF. The CDR3, as DNA: TGTGCCACCATTATCGGGGGGGGAAGGACCCAGTACTTC.

On this clonotype itself: A much bigger clone sits one base away, suggesting this may be a read error. The V and J genes are TRBV11-2 and TRBJ2-1; possibly TRBD1 for D (6 bases). CDR1 and CDR2 (germline): SGHAT, FQNNGV. This CDR3 spans 12 amino acids. In nucleotides, the CDR3 is TGTGTCAGCAGCCTACAGGGTACTGAGCAGTTCTTC. Its translation: CVSSLQGTEQFF.

V is TRBV9 and J is TRBJ2-1; 7 bases are a match to TRBD2. Trimming took 10 bases from V and 7 from J; bases not matched to a gene: 17. The CDR3 runs to 15 residues. CDR1 SGDLS and CDR2 YYNGEE come from the germline V gene. The CDR3 is CAGTSAGVGWNEQFF. The DNA for the CDR3 is TGTGCCGGCACCTCGGCGGGAGTCGGTTGGAATGAGCAGTTCTTC. Looking up the rest from reference TRBV9 and TRBJ2-1 gives the full variable domain: DSGVTQTPKHLITATGQRVTLRCSPRSGDLSVYWYQQSLDQGLQFLIQYYNGEERAKGNILERFSAQQFPDLHSELNLSSLELGDSALYFCAGTSAGVGWNEQFFGPGTRLTVL.

This rearrangement joins TRBV5-1 to TRBJ2-3, with 11 bases fitting TRBD1. In germline, CDR1 is SGHRS, CDR2 YFSETQ. The junction had 3 bases not matched to a gene; V was cut back by 7 bases and J by 5 bases. There are 13 residues in the CDR3. The DNA for the CDR3 is TGCGCCAGCCTGGGGACAGGGGGAGATACGCAGTATTTT. It translates to CASLGTGGDTQYF.

This clonotype was observed at least ten times. This chain uses TRBV20-1 with TRBJ2-1; D is tentatively TRBD1 or TRBD2 (5 bases each). The V end lost 3 bases, the J end lost 10 bases, and 19 bases lay between the germline ends. CDR1 is DFQATT, CDR2 SNEGSKA, per germline (reference sequence). The CDR3 covers 14 residues. The CDR3 loop is CSASRGAPRGEQFF. In nucleotides, the CDR3 is TGCAGTGCTAGTCGTGGGGCGCCCCGCGGGGAGCAGTTCTTC.

This clonotype was picked up one time. The chain links TRBV6-1 to TRBJ2-1; a possible D gene is TRBD1 (6 bases). CDR1 is MNHNS, CDR2 SASEGT, per germline. The V gene lost 5 bases and the J gene lost 0 bases, with 14 bases spanning the gap. This CDR3 contains 16 residues. This chain's CDR3 is CASSSGTTNSYNEQFF. The CDR3 coding sequence is TGTGCCAGCAGTTCCGGGACAACGAACTCCTACAATGAGCAGTTCTTC.

This clonotype appeared many times. The junction departs from the called germline gene at one end, perhaps through a read error. The rearrangement links TRBV12-3 or TRBV12-4 to TRBJ2-7, with TRBD2 matching over 9 bases. The CDR3 length is 16 residues. In nucleotides, the CDR3 is TGTGCCAGCAGCTTAGGGCGGACTAGCGTAGTCTACGAGCAGTACTTC. It codes for CASSLGRTSVVYEQYF.

V gene TRBV29-1 combines with J gene TRBJ1-4; TRBD1 is a possible D gene (6 bases). There are 12 residues in the CDR3. The V gene lost 7 bases and the J gene lost 7 bases, with 13 bases spanning the gap. The germline V gene has CDR1 SQVTM and CDR2 ANQGSEA. In nucleotides, the CDR3 is TGCAGCGGGGGCAGGGGCGGTGAAAAACTGTTTTTT. As protein: CSGGRGGEKLFF.

This clonotype was counted ten times or more. This chain uses TRBV27 with TRBJ1-2, with TRBD1 as a possible D gene (6 bases). Germline CDR1 MNHEY, CDR2 SMNVEV (reference sequence). Trimming removed 3 bases from V and 7 bases from J, with 18 bases in between. The CDR3 contains 15 residues. The CDR3 DNA is TGTGCCAGCAGTTTCTCAGGACGAGGGGGATCTGGCTACACCTTC. It is translated as CASSFSGRGGSGYTF.

This clonotype occurred a few times. The chain recombines TRBV5-1 with TRBJ1-1; the D gene is possibly TRBD1 (5 bases). The germline V gene has CDR1 SGHRS and CDR2 YFSETQ. CDR3 length: 15 residues. V was trimmed by 4 bases and J by 2 bases, leaving 15 bases between them. The CDR3 loop reads CASSPTGTSNTEAFF. The DNA for the CDR3 is TGCGCCAGCAGCCCTACAGGTACTTCAAACACTGAAGCTTTCTTT.

This chain uses TRBV12-3 or TRBV12-4 with TRBJ2-7, with D unclear. CDR3 length equals 16 residues. V dropped 3 bases and J dropped 2 bases, with 17 bases sitting between them. The CDR3 coding sequence is TGTGCCAGCAGTTTCGGGTTCTGGGGAACCACCTACGAGCAGTACTTC. Its protein is CASSFGFWGTTYEQYF.

This rearrangement joins TRBV10-3 to TRBJ1-2; 7 positions agree with TRBD1. This CDR3 comprises 12 residues. Germline values: CDR1 ENHRY, CDR2 SYGVKD. V was clipped by 10 bases and J by 7 bases; unmatched bases: 9. Here the CDR3 DNA reads TGTGCCACACGACAGGGAGGTAGTGGCTACACCTTC. Its protein product is CATRQGGSGYTF.

Turning to this clonotype: Here the CDR3 omits its conserved ending phenylalanine or tryptophan, so a read error is the likely source. The V gene is TRBV12-3 or TRBV12-4, the J gene TRBJ2-7; D unresolved. This CDR3 has 14 residues. Trimming stripped 7 bases from V and 0 bases from J, with 13 bases between. The CDR3 reads CASTSRVSSYEQYS. The CDR3 bases are TGTGCCAGCACTTCACGGGTGAGCTCCTACGAGCAGTACTCC.

The chain carries TRBV28 and TRBJ2-3; no clear D. V lost 6 bases, J lost 4 bases, and 14 bases lay in between. Germline V gives CDR1 MDHEN, CDR2 SYDVKM. CDR3 length: 14 residues. The CDR3 region is CASSPNRLADTQYF. The CDR3, as DNA: TGTGCCAGCAGCCCCAACCGATTGGCAGATACGCAGTATTTT.

This clonotype was detected a few times. This chain connects TRBV11-2 to TRBJ2-1; possible D gene TRBD2, 6 bases. Looked up from germline, CDR1 is SGHAT and CDR2 is FQNNGV. The CDR3 spans 13 residues. V shed 0 bases and J shed 8 bases, with 8 bases lying between them. Here the CDR3 DNA reads TGTGCCAGCAGCTTAGACGGGGGTTATGAGCAGTTCTTC. It is translated as CASSLDGGYEQFF.

This clonotype was seen many times. The chain uses TRBV5-5 and TRBJ2-7; D is unclear. The CDR3 extends over 15 amino acids. V lost 0 bases, J lost 0 bases, and 10 bases lay in between. CDR1 and CDR2 from the germline V gene are SGHKS and YYEKEE (reference sequence). CDR3 residues: CASSLVTSSSYEQYF. In DNA form, the CDR3 reads TGTGCCAGCAGCTTGGTGACTTCAAGCTCCTACGAGCAGTACTTC.

This clonotype was counted a few times. The gene calls are TRBV20-1 and TRBJ2-6; D gene uncertain. Trimming shortened V by 5 bases and J by 2 bases, and 7 bases separated the two germline ends. CDR1 DFQATT and CDR2 SNEGSKA come from the germline V gene (reference sequence). CDR3 length: 13 residues. In DNA, the CDR3 is TGCAGTGCTTCCCGAACTGGGGCCAACGTCCTGACTTTC. Its translation is CSASRTGANVLTF.

V and J are TRBV20-1 and TRBJ1-1, with 7 positions matching TRBD1. Unmatched junction bases numbered 3, after V lost 5 bases and J lost 0 bases. CDR3 length: 13 amino acids. The V gene's germline CDR1 is DFQATT and CDR2 SNEGSKA (reference sequence). The CDR3 DNA sequence: TGCAGTGCTTCTACAGGGGTGAACACTGAAGCTTTCTTT. It is translated as CSASTGVNTEAFF.